The 10 T cell receptor beta chains in this list originate from one sample, sequenced in a study of T cells in tuberculosis. Cells were sorted from thawed PBMC rested overnight and stained with GMM-loaded CD1B tetramer, viability dye and anti-CD3. C32 glucose monomycolate from Rhodococcus equi was loaded onto the CD1B tetramers. The data were produced by immunoSEQ multiplex PCR, yet TCRdb's version contains in-frame clones alone and is incomplete. The table has 70,000 to 95,000 clones, approximately 90% seen once. Sequenced input: CD1b-GMM tetramer-negative cells sorted from PBMCs. The receptors stem from an adult woman with latent tuberculosis.

The chain couples TRBV7-9 to TRBJ2-5; 7 bases are a match to TRBD2. V dropped 1 base and J dropped 5; count of bases not matched to a gene: 4. The CDR3 is 14 residues long. Germline CDR1 is SEHNR and CDR2 is FQNEAQ (reference sequence). The CDR3 nucleotides read TGTGCCAGCAGCTTAGAAGGGAGGGGCGAGACCCAGTACTTC. Protein: CASSLEGRGETQYF. The variable domain in full, completed from reference TRBV7-9 and TRBJ2-5, reads DTGVSQNPRHKITKRGQNVTFRCDPISEHNRLYWYRQTLGQGPEFLTYFQNEAQLEKSRLLSDRFSAERPKGSFSTLEIQRTEQGDSAMYLCASSLEGRGETQYFGPGTRLLVL.

This clone was recorded once. CDR3 bases: TGTGCCACCAGCAGAGATATCAGGGGGCCTTCCTACGAGCAGTACTTC. This sequence encodes CATSRDIRGPSYEQYF. The chain combines TRBV15 with TRBJ2-7, with TRBD1 identical over 8 bases. The V gene's germline CDR1 is LNHNV and CDR2 YYDKDF (reference sequence). This CDR3 contains 16 residues. The V segment lost 0 bases and the J segment 1 base; nucleotides outside the gene matches: 5.

The chain uses TRBV9 and TRBJ2-3, with D possibly being TRBD1 (6 bases). Between the trimmed V and J ends, which lost 0 bases and 5 bases, there was a span of 10 bases. In germline, CDR1 is SGDLS, CDR2 YYNGEE. The CDR3 has 14 amino acids. CDR3 amino acids: CASSVGGLGDTQYF. DNA of the CDR3: TGTGCCAGCAGCGTAGGGGGGCTGGGAGATACGCAGTATTTT.

CDR3 DNA sequence: TGCAGCGTTGGGGGCCGTAGCTATGGCTACACCTTC. This gives the protein CSVGGRSYGYTF. The chain links TRBV29-1 to TRBJ1-2; possibly TRBD1 for D (5 bases). The CDR3 has 12 residues. Germline V lookup: CDR1 SQVTM, CDR2 ANQGSEA. Trimming cost V 4 bases and J 4 bases, with 10 bases left between them.

This clone was picked up one time. The gene calls are TRBV7-9 and TRBJ2-7; the D gene is possibly TRBD2 (6 bases). The CDR3 length is 13 residues. The ends were cut back, 2 bases at V and 4 bases at J, with 9 bases in the middle. Germline V gene data show CDR1 as SEHNR and CDR2 as FQNEAQ (reference sequence). The CDR3 sequence is CASSLPGRYEQYV. CDR3 sequence (DNA): TGTGCCAGCAGCTTACCAGGGAGGTACGAGCAGTACGTC.

CDR3 residues: CASSYSGVLEDGYTF. For the CDR3, the DNA is TGTGCCAGCAGTTACTCCGGGGTCCTAGAGGATGGCTACACCTTC. The rearrangement uses TRBV6-5 and TRBJ1-2; D remains ambiguous. This CDR3 region has 15 residues. Deletions cut 0 bases from V and 6 bases from J, with 14 bases between. CDR1 MNHEY and CDR2 SVGAGI come from the germline V gene.

The CDR3: CASSHRTGYNSPLHF. For the CDR3, the DNA is TGTGCCAGCAGCCACCGGACAGGGTACAATTCACCCCTCCACTTT. The genes are TRBV5-5 and TRBJ1-6; 8 nucleotides align to TRBD1. V was pared by 4 bases and J by 7 bases, with 7 bases of the junction left unmatched. Germline CDR1 and CDR2: SGHKS and YYEKEE (reference sequence). This CDR3 spans 15 amino acids. Full variable domain (rest looked up from reference TRBV5-5 and TRBJ1-6): DAGVTQSPTHLIKTRGQQVTLRCSPISGHKSVSWYQQVLGQGPQFIFQYYEKEERGRGNFPDRFSARQFPNYSSELNVNALLLGDSALYLCASSHRTGYNSPLHFGNGTRLTVT.

This sequence joins TRBV5-1 and TRBJ2-3; a possible D gene is TRBD2 (5 bases). Trimming stripped 0 bases from V and 6 bases from J, with 14 bases between. From germline, CDR1 is SGHRS and CDR2 YFSETQ. The CDR3 has 15 amino acids. The chain's CDR3 is CASSLDSGSMDTQYF. As DNA, the CDR3 is TGCGCCAGCAGCTTGGACAGCGGAAGTATGGATACGCAGTATTTT.

The sample holds one count of this clone. The CDR3 reads CATSRELRTLKPSGNTIYF. The CDR3 coding sequence is TGTGCCACCAGCAGAGAGCTCAGGACACTTAAGCCTTCTGGAAACACCATATATTTT. The chain has TRBV15 and TRBJ1-3; possible D gene TRBD1, 5 bases. The CDR3 extends over 19 amino acids. Trimming left V 0 bases short and J 1 base short, with 19 bases between. Germline-derived CDR1 and CDR2 are LNHNV and YYDKDF (reference sequence).

This clone was counted between two and nine times. The rearrangement links TRBV6-5 to TRBJ2-5, with 7 bases identical to TRBD2. The CDR3 contains 14 residues. V lost 0 bases to trimming and J lost 5 bases; unmatched junction nucleotides: 3. CDR1 MNHEY and CDR2 SVGAGI come from the germline V gene. The CDR3 sequence: CASSYSGGGETQYF. The CDR3 DNA reads TGTGCCAGCAGTTACTCGGGGGGAGGGGAGACCCAGTACTTC.